The 5 T cell receptor beta chains in this list originate from one sample, sequenced in a study of T cells expressing NK-cell markers. Reprocessing the 5' RACE reads, TCRdb reports a single entry for every CDR3 protein and omits DNA. The sample holds hundreds of thousands of distinct CDR3 sequences. The sequencing input was blood T cells: a sorted CD56 or NKG2C T cell subset, CD4+ or CD8+ T cells, or bulk PBMC T cells (not recorded which). All receptors come from a woman between 18 and 70 years old in good health.

The chain employs TRBV5-1 and TRBJ2-2; the TCRdb call, TRBD1, lacks DNA for checking. Germline V gives CDR1 SGHRS, CDR2 YFSETQ. The CDR3 totals 17 residues. CDR3 in amino acids: CASSLFPGQALTGELFF.

CDR3 residues: CASSPGEEYNEQFF. V is TRBV3-1 and J is TRBJ2-1. CDR1 LGHDT and CDR2 YNNKEL come from the germline V gene (reference sequence). The CDR3 loop spans 14 amino acids.

V and J are TRBV5-4 and TRBJ2-2; the D gene TCRdb calls, TRBD1, cannot be checked with no DNA. The CDR3 totals 16 residues. Germline CDR1 reads SGHNT; CDR2 reads YYREEE (reference sequence). This chain's CDR3 is CASSGTRTAYTGELFF.

V usage is TRBV7-2 and J usage is TRBJ1-4. The CDR3 extends over 18 amino acids. Germline V lookup: CDR1 SGHTA, CDR2 FQGNSA. The CDR3 loop reads CASSLRGQRVGANEKLFF.

The chain is built from TRBV6-5 and TRBJ1-3; TCRdb returns TRBD1, unconfirmable since there is no DNA. CDR1 is MNHEY and CDR2 is SVGAGI in the germline V gene. This CDR3 is 11 amino acids long. The CDR3 here is CASRGRNTIYF.